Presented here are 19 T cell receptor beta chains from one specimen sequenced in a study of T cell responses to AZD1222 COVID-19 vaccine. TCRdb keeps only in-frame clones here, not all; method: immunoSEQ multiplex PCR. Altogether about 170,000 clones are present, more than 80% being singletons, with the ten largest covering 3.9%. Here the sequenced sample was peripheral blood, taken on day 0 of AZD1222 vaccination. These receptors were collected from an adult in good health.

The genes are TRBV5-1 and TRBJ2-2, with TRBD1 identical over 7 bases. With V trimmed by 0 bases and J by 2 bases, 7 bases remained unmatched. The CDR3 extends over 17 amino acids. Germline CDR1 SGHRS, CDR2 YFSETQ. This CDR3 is CASSLGEGTVNTGELFF. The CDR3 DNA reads TGCGCCAGCAGCTTGGGAGAAGGGACAGTTAACACCGGGGAGCTGTTTTTT.

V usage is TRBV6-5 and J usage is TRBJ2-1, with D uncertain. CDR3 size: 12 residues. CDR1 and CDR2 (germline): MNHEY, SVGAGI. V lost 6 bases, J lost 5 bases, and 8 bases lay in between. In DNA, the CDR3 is TGTGCCAGCAGGGATCTGGACAATGAGCAGTTCTTC. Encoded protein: CASRDLDNEQFF.

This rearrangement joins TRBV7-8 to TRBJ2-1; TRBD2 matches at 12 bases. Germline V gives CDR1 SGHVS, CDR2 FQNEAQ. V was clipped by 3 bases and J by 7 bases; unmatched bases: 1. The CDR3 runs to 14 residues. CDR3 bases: TGTGCCAGCAGCTTCCTAGCGGGAGGGAATGAGCAGTTCTTC. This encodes CASSFLAGGNEQFF.

CDR3 amino acids: CASSIGTSGSEQFF. CDR3 coding DNA: TGTGCCAGCAGTATTGGGACTAGCGGGAGTGAGCAGTTCTTC. The chain joins TRBV27 to TRBJ2-1; 14 bases agree with TRBD2. Germline CDR1 is MNHEY and CDR2 is SMNVEV (reference sequence). Unmatched junction bases numbered 3, after V lost 5 bases and J lost 9 bases. This CDR3 has 14 residues.

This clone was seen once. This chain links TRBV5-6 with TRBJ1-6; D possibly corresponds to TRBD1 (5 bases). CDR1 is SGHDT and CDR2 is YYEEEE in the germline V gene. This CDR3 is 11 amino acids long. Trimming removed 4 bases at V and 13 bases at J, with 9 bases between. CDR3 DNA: TGTGCCAGCAGCGGGGGTGATCCCCTCCACTTT. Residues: CASSGGDPLHF.

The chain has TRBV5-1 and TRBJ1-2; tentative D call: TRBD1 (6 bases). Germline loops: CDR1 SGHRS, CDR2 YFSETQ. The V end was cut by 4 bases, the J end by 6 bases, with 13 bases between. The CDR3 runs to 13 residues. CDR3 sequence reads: CASSGTGLDGYTF. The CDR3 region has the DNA TGCGCCAGCAGCGGAACAGGGTTGGATGGCTACACCTTC.

The CDR3 nucleotides read TGCAGTGCTAGCAACAGGGGTGGCTACACCTTC. Its protein is CSASNRGGYTF. V is TRBV20-1 and J is TRBJ1-2; 7 bases match TRBD1. The CDR3 length is 11 residues. The germline V gene has CDR1 DFQATT and CDR2 SNEGSKA (reference sequence). The V and J ends lost 3 bases and 7 bases, in that order; junction bases with no gene match: 2.

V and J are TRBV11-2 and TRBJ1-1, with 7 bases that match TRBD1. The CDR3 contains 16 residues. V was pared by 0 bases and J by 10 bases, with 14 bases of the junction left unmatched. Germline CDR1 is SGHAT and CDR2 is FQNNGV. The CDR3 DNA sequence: TGTGCCAGCAGCTTAGATACGTGGGCAGGGGGTATGGGAGCTTTCTTT. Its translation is CASSLDTWAGGMGAFF.

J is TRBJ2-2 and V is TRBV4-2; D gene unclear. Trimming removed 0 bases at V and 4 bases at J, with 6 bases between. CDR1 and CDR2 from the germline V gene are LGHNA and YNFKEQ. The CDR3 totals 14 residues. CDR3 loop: CASSQETGTGELFF. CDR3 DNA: TGTGCCAGCAGCCAAGAAACGGGCACCGGGGAGCTGTTTTTT.

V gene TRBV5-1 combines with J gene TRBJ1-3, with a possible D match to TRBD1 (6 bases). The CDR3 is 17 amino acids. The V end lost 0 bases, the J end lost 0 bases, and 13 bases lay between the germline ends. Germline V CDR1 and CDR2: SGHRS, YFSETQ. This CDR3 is CASSLDSDSRSGNTIYF. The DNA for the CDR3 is TGCGCCAGCAGCTTGGATTCGGACAGCCGCTCTGGAAACACCATATATTTT.

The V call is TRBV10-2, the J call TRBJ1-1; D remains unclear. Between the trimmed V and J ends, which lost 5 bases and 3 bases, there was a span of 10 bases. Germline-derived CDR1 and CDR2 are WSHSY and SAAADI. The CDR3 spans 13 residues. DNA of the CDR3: TGCGCCAGCAGTCGGGTCGGGGACACTGAAGCTTTCTTT. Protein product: CASSRVGDTEAFF.

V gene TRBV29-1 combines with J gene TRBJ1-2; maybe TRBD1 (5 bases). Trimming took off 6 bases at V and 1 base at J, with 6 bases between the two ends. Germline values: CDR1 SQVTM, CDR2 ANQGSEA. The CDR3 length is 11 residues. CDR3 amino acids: CSVTDNYGYTF. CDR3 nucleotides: TGCAGCGTGACAGATAACTATGGCTACACCTTC.

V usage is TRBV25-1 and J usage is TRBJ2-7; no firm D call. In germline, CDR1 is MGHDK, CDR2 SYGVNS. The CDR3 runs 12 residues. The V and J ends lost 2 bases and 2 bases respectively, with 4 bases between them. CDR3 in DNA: TGTGCCAGCAGTGAAACGGCCTACGAGCAGTACTTC. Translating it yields CASSETAYEQYF.

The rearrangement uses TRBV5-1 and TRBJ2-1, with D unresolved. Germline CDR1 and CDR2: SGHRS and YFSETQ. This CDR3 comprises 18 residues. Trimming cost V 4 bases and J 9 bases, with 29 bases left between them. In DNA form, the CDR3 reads TGCGCCAGCAGCCTCACCCTCCCCATCGGGCCCCAAATTGGTGAGCAGTTCTTC. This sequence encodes CASSLTLPIGPQIGEQFF.

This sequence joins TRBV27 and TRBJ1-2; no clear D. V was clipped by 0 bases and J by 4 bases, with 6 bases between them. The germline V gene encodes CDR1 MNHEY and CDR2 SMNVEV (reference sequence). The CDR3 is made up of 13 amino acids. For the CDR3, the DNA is TGTGCCAGCAGTTTATCCCAGTTCTATGGCTACACCTTC. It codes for CASSLSQFYGYTF.

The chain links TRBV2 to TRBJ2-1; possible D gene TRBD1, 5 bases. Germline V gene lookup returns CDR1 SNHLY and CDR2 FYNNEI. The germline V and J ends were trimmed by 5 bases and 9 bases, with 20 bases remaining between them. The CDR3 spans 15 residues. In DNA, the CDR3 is TGTGCCAGCAGTCTCGTCGTGGCAGGGATTCGTGAGCAGTTCTTC. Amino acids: CASSLVVAGIREQFF.

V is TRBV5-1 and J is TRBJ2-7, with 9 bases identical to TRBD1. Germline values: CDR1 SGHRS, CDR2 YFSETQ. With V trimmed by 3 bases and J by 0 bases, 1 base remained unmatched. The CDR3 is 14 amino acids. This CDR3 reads CASSSQGASYEQYF. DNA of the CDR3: TGCGCCAGCAGCTCACAGGGGGCCTCCTACGAGCAGTACTTC.

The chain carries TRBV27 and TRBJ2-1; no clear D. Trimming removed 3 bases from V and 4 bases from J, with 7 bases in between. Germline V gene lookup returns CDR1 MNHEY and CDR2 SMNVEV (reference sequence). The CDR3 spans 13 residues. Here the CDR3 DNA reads TGTGCCAGCAGTTTCGGGCCGTACAATGAGCAGTTCTTC. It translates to CASSFGPYNEQFF.

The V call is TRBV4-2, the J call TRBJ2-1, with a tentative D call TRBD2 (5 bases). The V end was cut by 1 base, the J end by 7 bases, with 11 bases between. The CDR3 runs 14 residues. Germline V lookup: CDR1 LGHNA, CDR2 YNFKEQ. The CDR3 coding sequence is TGTGCCAGCAGCCAAGGGCCTAGGAGGAATGAGCAGTTCTTC. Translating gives CASSQGPRRNEQFF.